What follows is one TCR beta chain and its context. What it binds is not known. The sample originates from a study of regulatory T cells in long-lasting Graves disease. Notes on the study in general: Having few samples may have compromised the accuracy. Persistent Graves' patients showed a TCR diversity that was lower than that of newly diagnosed ones.

In germline, CDR1 is GTSNPN, CDR2 SVGIG (reference sequence). The germline V and J ends were trimmed by 4 bases and 0 bases, with 16 bases remaining between them. The CDR3 sequence is 17 residues long. Time point reported: newly diagnosed GD, antithyroid drugs for less than 3 months. Following extraction of RNA from PBMCs, that RNA was used to make the TCR library. Building the TCR beta libraries relied on iRepertoire HTBI primers, and CDR3 regions underwent Arm-PCR. MiXCR was run by TCRdb on the multiplex PCR reads, yielding one entry per CDR3 protein. The profile covers roughly 610,000 distinct CDR3 sequences, with under 20% appearing a single time and around 18% taken by the ten largest. The data were also submitted as part of a second study, on T cells in Graves' hyperthyroidism and ophthalmopathy. From that study: Over 18 months, lack of ophthalmopathy progression marked Graves' hyperthyroidism as stable. The study left out patients who had uncontrolled infection, other autoimmune disease, pregnancy or lactation.

Source: peripheral blood mononuclear cells (PBMCs), taken at new diagnosis, from a patient treated with antithyroid drugs. This TCR derives from a woman under 40 with Graves disease. The chain recombines TRBV30 with TRBJ1-6; D not certain. The CDR3 coding sequence is TGTGCCTGGATCCACCAAACAGACTACTCCTATAATTCACCCCTCCACTTT. Encoded protein: CAWIHQTDYSYNSPLHF.